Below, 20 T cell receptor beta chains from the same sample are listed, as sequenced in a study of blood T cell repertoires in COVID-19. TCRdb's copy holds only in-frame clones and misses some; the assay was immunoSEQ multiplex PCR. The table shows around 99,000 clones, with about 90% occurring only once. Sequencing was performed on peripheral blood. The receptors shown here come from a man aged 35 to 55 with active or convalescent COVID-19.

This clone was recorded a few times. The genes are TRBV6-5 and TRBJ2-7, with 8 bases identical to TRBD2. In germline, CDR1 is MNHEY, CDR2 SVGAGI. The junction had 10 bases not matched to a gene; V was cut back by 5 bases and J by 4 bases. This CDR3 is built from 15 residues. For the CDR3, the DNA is TGTGCCAGCAGTCTACACGGGACTAGAGGGTACGAGCAGTACTTC. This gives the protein CASSLHGTRGYEQYF.

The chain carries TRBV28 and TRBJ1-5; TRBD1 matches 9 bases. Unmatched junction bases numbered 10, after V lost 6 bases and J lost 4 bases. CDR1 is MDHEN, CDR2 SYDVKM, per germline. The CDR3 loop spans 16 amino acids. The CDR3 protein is CASRVLTGGFNQPQHF. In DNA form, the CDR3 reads TGTGCCAGCAGAGTCCTTACAGGGGGCTTTAATCAGCCCCAGCATTTT.

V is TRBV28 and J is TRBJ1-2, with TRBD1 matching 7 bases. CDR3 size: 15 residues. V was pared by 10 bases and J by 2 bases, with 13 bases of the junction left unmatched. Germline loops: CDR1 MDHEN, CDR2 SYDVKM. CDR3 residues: CATKGHRGENYGYTF. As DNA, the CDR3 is TGTGCCACCAAAGGGCACAGGGGTGAAAACTATGGCTACACCTTC.

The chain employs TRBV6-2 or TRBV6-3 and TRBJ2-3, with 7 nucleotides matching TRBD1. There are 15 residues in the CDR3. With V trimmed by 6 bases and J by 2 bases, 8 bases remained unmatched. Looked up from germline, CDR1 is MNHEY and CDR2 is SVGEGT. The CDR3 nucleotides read TGTGCCAGCAGCCTAACAGGGGCCTCCACAGATACGCAGTATTTT. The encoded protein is CASSLTGASTDTQYF.

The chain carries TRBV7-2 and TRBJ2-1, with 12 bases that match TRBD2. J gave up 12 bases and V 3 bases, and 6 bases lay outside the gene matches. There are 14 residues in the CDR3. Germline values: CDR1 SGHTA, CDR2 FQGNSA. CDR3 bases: TGTGCCAGCAGCTTGAGGATGACTAGCGGGGGGCAGTTCTTC. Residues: CASSLRMTSGGQFF.

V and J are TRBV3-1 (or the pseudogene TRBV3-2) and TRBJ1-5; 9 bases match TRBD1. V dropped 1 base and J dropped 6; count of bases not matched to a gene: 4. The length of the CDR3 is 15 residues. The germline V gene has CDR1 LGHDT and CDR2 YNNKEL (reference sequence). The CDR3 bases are TGTGCCAGCAGCCAAGGAACAGGGGGCAGTCAGCCCCAGCATTTT. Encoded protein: CASSQGTGGSQPQHF.

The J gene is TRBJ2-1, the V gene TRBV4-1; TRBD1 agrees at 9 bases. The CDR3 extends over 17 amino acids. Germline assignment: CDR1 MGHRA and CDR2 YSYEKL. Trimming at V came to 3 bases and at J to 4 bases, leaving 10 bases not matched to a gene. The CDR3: CASSQGLTGGGYNEQFF. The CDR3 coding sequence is TGCGCCAGCAGCCAGGGTTTAACAGGGGGCGGGTACAATGAGCAGTTCTTC.

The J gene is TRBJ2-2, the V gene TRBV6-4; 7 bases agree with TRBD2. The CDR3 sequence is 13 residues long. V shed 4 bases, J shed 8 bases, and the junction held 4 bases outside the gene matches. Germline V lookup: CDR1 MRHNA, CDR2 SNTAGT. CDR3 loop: CASSGGLPGELFF. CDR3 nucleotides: TGTGCCAGCAGTGGGGGACTACCTGGGGAGCTGTTTTTT.

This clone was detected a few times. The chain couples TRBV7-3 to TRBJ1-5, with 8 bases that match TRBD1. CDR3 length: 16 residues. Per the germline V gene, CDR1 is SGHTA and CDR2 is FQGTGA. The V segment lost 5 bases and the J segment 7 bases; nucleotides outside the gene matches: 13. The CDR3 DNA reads TGTGCCAGCAGCGTAGGGAGACAGGGGACGTGGCAGCCCCAGCATTTT. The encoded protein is CASSVGRQGTWQPQHF. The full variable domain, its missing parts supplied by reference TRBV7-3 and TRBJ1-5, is GAGVSQTPSNKVTEKGKYVELRCDPISGHTALYWYRQSLGQGPEFLIYFQGTGAADDSGLPNDRFFAVRPEGSVSTLKIQRTERGDSAVYLCASSVGRQGTWQPQHFGDGTRLSIL.

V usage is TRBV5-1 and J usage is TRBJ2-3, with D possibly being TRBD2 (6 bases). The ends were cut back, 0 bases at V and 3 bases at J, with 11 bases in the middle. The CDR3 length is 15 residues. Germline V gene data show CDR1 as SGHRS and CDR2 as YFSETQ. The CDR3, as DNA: TGCGCCAGCAGCTTGGCGGGGGAAGGGACAGATACGCAGTATTTT. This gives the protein CASSLAGEGTDTQYF.

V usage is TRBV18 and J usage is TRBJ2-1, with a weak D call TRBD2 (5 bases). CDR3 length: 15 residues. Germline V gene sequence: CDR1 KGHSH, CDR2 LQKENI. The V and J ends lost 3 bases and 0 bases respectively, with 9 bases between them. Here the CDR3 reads CASSPTRISYNEQFF. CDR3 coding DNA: TGTGCCAGCTCACCCACTAGAATCTCCTACAATGAGCAGTTCTTC. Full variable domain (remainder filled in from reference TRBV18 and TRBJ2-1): NAGVMQNPRHLVRRRGQEARLRCSPMKGHSHVYWYRQLPEEGLKFMVYLQKENIIDESGMPKERFSAEFPKEGPSILRIQQVVRGDSAAYFCASSPTRISYNEQFFGPGTRLTVL.

The CDR3 bases are TGTGCCAGCAGTTACCTTTCCGGGACAGGGGCGAACACTGAAGCTTTCTTT. Protein sequence: CASSYLSGTGANTEAFF. The chain has TRBV6-2 or TRBV6-3 and TRBJ1-1; 10 bases are a match to TRBD1. The CDR3 loop spans 17 amino acids. The V segment lost 2 bases and the J segment 1 base; nucleotides outside the gene matches: 7. Germline V gene lookup returns CDR1 MNHEY and CDR2 SVGEGT.

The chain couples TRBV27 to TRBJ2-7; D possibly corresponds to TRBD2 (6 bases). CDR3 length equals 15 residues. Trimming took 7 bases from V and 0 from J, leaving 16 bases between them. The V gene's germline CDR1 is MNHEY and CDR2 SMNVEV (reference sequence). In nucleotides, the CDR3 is TGTGCCAGCACCTCCTTGGCGGGAAACTCCTACGAGCAGTACTTC. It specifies CASTSLAGNSYEQYF.

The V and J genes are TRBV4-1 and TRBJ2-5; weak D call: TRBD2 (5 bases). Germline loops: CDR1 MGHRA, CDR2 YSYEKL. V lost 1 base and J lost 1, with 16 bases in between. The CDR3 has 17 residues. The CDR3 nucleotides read TGCGCCAGCAGCCAAGGGGAGATCGGCGCCTCCCAAGAGACCCAGTACTTC. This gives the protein CASSQGEIGASQETQYF.

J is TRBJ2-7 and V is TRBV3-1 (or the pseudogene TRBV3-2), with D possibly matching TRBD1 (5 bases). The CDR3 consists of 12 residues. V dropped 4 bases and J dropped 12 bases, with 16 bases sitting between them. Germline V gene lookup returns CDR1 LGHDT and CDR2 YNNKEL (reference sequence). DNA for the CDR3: TGTGCCAGCAGCCTCGGAACAGGTGACTTGTACTTC. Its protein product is CASSLGTGDLYF.

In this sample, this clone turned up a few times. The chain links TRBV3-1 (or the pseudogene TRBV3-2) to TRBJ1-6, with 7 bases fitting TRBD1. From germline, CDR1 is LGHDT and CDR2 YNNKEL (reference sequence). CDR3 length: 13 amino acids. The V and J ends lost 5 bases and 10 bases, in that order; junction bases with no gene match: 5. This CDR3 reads CASSFQGDSPLHF. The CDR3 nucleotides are TGTGCCAGCAGCTTTCAGGGGGACTCACCCCTCCACTTT.

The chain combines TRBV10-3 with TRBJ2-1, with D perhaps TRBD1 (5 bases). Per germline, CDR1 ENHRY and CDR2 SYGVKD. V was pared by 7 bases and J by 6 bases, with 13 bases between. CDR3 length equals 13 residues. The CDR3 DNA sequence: TGTGCCATCACCAACCTGGGGCTCAATGAGCAGTTCTTC. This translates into CAITNLGLNEQFF.

For the CDR3, the DNA is TGTGCCAGCAGCTTATCTTCCTCTGGGGCCAACGTCCTGACTTTC. As protein: CASSLSSSGANVLTF. The rearrangement uses TRBV7-2 and TRBJ2-6; D remains ambiguous. Germline V gene lookup returns CDR1 SGHTA and CDR2 FQGNSA. Between the trimmed V and J ends, which lost 2 bases and 0 bases, there was a span of 5 bases. The CDR3 contains 15 residues.

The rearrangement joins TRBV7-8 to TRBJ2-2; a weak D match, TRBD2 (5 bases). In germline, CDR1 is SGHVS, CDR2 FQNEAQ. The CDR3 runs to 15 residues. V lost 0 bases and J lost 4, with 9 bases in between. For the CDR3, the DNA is TGTGCCAGCAGCTTAGCTGGCGGGCGCACCGGGGAGCTGTTTTTT. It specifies CASSLAGGRTGELFF.

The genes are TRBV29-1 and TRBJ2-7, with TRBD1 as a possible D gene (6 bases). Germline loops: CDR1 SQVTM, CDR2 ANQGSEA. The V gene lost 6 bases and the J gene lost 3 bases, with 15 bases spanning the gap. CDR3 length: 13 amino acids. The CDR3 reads CSVSSGTIYEQYF. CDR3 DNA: TGCAGCGTCTCTTCCGGGACAATCTACGAGCAGTACTTC.